One sample yielded the 3 T cell receptor beta chains listed below, sequenced in a study of cytomegalovirus exposure and HLA in healthy donors. Measured with immunoSEQ multiplex PCR; TCRdb has only the in-frame clones, and not every one. The repertoire consists of some 310,000 clones, with 88% occurring once and the leading ten covering around 1%. Material: PBMCs. The source is a man aged 25 to 40 in good health and CMV-seronegative.

The chain uses TRBV10-3 and TRBJ1-4; 8 positions match TRBD1. V gave up 0 bases and J gave up 10 bases; unmatched junction bases: 13. The CDR3 sequence is 17 residues long. Germline loops: CDR1 ENHRY, CDR2 SYGVKD. The CDR3 spells CAISESGRGRFGVKLFF. The CDR3, as DNA: TGTGCCATCAGTGAGTCGGGCAGGGGGCGCTTTGGGGTAAAACTGTTTTTT.

The CDR3 DNA is TGTGCCAGCAGTGACCCCCGGGTGGGGCCCCAGCATTTT. Its translation: CASSDPRVGPQHF. The V and J genes are TRBV6-1 and TRBJ1-5; D unclear. Trimming stripped 3 bases from V and 9 bases from J, with 12 bases between. The germline V gene encodes CDR1 MNHNS and CDR2 SASEGT. The CDR3 has 13 residues.

This clone has just one count. The chain links TRBV6-4 to TRBJ1-6; 10 bases fit TRBD1. Looked up from germline, CDR1 is MRHNA and CDR2 is SNTAGT. After removal of 6 bases from V and 5 bases from J, the junction contained 4 bases not matched to a gene. The CDR3 is 15 residues long. CDR3 sequence (DNA): TGTGCCAGCAGCGAAGGACAGGGGGATAATTCACCCCTCCACTTT. Encoded protein: CASSEGQGDNSPLHF.